Listed below are T cell receptor beta chains from one sample, sequenced in a study of naive and memory T cell subsets. MiXCR, run by TCRdb on the 5' RACE reads, gives a single entry per CDR3 protein. This sample has approximately 32,000 distinct CDR3 sequences, with 15% to 20% found just once. These receptors were taken from a female donor in good health. The CDR3 runs from the conserved cysteine through the conserved F or W. D genes are given only for firm matches. Clone size, where shown, is once, few, many, or a class for clones that have expanded.

TRBV7-9	NA	TRBJ2-3	medium-sized	TGTGCCAGCAGCTTTACTCTAAGCAGTATTGGTACGCAGTATTTT	CASSFTLSSIGTQYF
TRBV7-2	NA	TRBJ2-7	many	TGTGCCAGCAGCTTAGATGGGGCAGCCTACGAGCAGTACTTC	CASSLDGAAYEQYF
TRBV12-3/TRBV12-4	NA	TRBJ2-5	many	TGTGCCAGCAGTCGGGGGGCCGGCCAAGAGACCCAGTACTTC	CASSRGAGQETQYF
TRBV9	NA	TRBJ1-2	NA	TGTGCCAGCAGCGCGTCACAGAAGATCTATGGCTACACCTTC	CASSASQKIYGYTF
TRBV29-1	NA	TRBJ2-3	many	TGCAGCGAACGAACGGGGCCTGGTACGCAGTATTTT	CSERTGPGTQYF
TRBV10-3	NA	TRBJ1-2	few	TGTGCCATCAGTGAAGAGGGGGGCCACTATGGCTACACCTTC	CAISEEGGHYGYTF
TRBV29-1	NA	TRBJ2-5	many	TGCAGCGTTGAAGAGGACAGCCAAGAGACCCAGTACTTC	CSVEEDSQETQYF
TRBV20-1	NA	TRBJ1-5	NA	TGCAGTGCTGGCGACAGGAATCAGCCCCAGCATTTT	CSAGDRNQPQHF
TRBV20-1	NA	TRBJ2-1	few	TGCAGTGCTAGAGATCGGGGTGGACGTACGACCTACAATGAGCAGTTCTTC	CSARDRGGRTTYNEQFF
TRBV5-1	TRBD1	TRBJ2-5	NA	TGCGCCAGCAGCTTGAACCCAACAGGGGGTAGGGAGACCCAGTACTTC	CASSLNPTGGRETQYF
TRBV20-1	NA	TRBJ1-1	many	TGCAGTGCTAGAGGCCGGACGGGCCCTGAAGCTTTCTTT	CSARGRTGPEAFF
TRBV5-1	NA	TRBJ2-7	few	TGCGCCAGCAGCTTAGGACAGCAAGGGGGGCAGTACTTC	CASSLGQQGGQYF
TRBV6-2/TRBV6-3	NA	TRBJ1-1	many	TGTGCCAGCAGTTACTCGATTGTCAGAAAGTACACTGAAGCTTTCTTT	CASSYSIVRKYTEAFF
TRBV12-3/TRBV12-4	TRBD1	TRBJ1-4	NA	TGTGCCAGCAGTTCCGGACAGGGGGCTAATGAAAAACTGTTTTTT	CASSSGQGANEKLFF
TRBV7-9	NA	TRBJ1-2	many	TGTGCCAGCAGCTCCGTCCTGGGGGCTGGCTACACCTTC	CASSSVLGAGYTF
TRBV6-5	NA	TRBJ1-1	many	TGTGCCAGCAGTTACGAGGTTGAAGGGTCTGAAGCTTTCTTT	CASSYEVEGSEAFF
TRBV11-2	NA	TRBJ2-5	once	TGTGCCAGCAGACAAGCTAGCCAAGAGACCCAGTACTTC	CASRQASQETQYF
TRBV29-1	NA	TRBJ2-2	few	TGCAGCGTCGCCCGCGGGGGCAACACCGGGGAGCTGTTTTTT	CSVARGGNTGELFF
TRBV7-2	TRBD1	TRBJ2-7	few	TGTGCCAGCAGCTTGGCGGGGCAGGGGGCCAAGTACTTC	CASSLAGQGAKYF
TRBV15	NA	TRBJ2-1	NA	TGTGCCACCAGCAGAGATGGGGGGAATGAGCAGTTCTTC	CATSRDGGNEQFF
TRBV7-9	TRBD1	TRBJ2-1	medium-sized	TGTGCCAGCAGCTCCTCGGTCCGGGACAGCAAATACAATGAGCAGTTCTTC	CASSSSVRDSKYNEQFF
TRBV6-6	NA	TRBJ2-3	few	TGTGCCAGCAGCACCAGAGGCGGGGGCACAGATACGCAGTATTTT	CASSTRGGGTDTQYF
TRBV5-5	TRBD1	TRBJ1-1	NA	TGTGCCAGCAGCTTAGGAGGGACAGGGGGCCTGCCGCTCGAAGCTTTCTTT	CASSLGGTGGLPLEAFF
TRBV7-2	NA	TRBJ2-5	few	TGTGCCAGCAGCCCGATGGCGCAGGCTCAAGAGACCCAGTACTTC	CASSPMAQAQETQYF
TRBV19	NA	TRBJ1-5	many	TGTGCCACCGGGGAGTTAATATCCCCACTACAGCATTTT	CATGELISPLQHF
TRBV6-5	NA	TRBJ2-2	few	TGTGCCAGCAGTTACTCGCTACAGAACACCGGGGAGCTGTTTTTT	CASSYSLQNTGELFF
TRBV11-2	TRBD2	TRBJ2-3	NA	TGTGCCAGCAGCTTGTCCGCGGGGGGCCCCGCAGATACGCAGTATTTT	CASSLSAGGPADTQYF
TRBV7-9	TRBD1	TRBJ2-3	NA	TGTGCCAGCAGCTTAGTCCCGACAGGGGGCGATACGCAGTATTTT	CASSLVPTGGDTQYF
TRBV7-3	TRBD2	TRBJ2-1	many	TGTGCCAGCAGCTCGACTAGCCTCTTGCAGTTCTTC	CASSSTSLLQFF
TRBV9	TRBD1	TRBJ2-2	NA	TGTGCCAGCAGCGTACAGGGGGCGCAGAGCACCGGGGAGCTGTTTTTT	CASSVQGAQSTGELFF
TRBV12-5	NA	TRBJ2-2	NA	TGTGCTAGTGGGGGGATAAGACAGGCTGCCGCCGGGGAGCTGTTTTTT	CASGGIRQAAAGELFF
TRBV12-3/TRBV12-4	TRBD1	TRBJ1-6	few	TGTGCCAGCAGTTCAATAGGGGGCCGTTCACCCCTCCACTTT	CASSSIGGRSPLHF
TRBV5-1	NA	TRBJ2-5	NA	TGCGCCAGCAGCTTGGAAGGACAAGGCTTCGAGACCCAGTACTTC	CASSLEGQGFETQYF
TRBV4-1	NA	TRBJ1-1	NA	TGCGCCAGCAGCCAAGGGGGAGGCCACACTGAAGCTTTCTTT	CASSQGGGHTEAFF
TRBV2	TRBD1	TRBJ1-1	NA	TGTGCCAGCAGACCCGAGACAGGGAGCACTGAAGCTTTCTTT	CASRPETGSTEAFF